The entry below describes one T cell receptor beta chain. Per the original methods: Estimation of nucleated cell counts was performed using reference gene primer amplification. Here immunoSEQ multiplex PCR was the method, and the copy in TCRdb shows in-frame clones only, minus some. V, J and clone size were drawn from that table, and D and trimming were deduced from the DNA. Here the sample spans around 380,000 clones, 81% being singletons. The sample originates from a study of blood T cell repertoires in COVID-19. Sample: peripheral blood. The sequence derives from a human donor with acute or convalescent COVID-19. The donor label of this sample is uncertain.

The CDR3: CASSTRAGYTDTQYF. CDR3 nucleotide sequence: TGTGCCAGCAGTACGCGTGCAGGATACACAGATACGCAGTATTTT. This sequence joins TRBV27 and TRBJ2-3; D gene unclear. CDR3 length: 15 residues. V lost 5 bases, J lost 2 bases, and 14 bases lay in between. CDR1 MNHEY and CDR2 SMNVEV come from the germline V gene (reference sequence).